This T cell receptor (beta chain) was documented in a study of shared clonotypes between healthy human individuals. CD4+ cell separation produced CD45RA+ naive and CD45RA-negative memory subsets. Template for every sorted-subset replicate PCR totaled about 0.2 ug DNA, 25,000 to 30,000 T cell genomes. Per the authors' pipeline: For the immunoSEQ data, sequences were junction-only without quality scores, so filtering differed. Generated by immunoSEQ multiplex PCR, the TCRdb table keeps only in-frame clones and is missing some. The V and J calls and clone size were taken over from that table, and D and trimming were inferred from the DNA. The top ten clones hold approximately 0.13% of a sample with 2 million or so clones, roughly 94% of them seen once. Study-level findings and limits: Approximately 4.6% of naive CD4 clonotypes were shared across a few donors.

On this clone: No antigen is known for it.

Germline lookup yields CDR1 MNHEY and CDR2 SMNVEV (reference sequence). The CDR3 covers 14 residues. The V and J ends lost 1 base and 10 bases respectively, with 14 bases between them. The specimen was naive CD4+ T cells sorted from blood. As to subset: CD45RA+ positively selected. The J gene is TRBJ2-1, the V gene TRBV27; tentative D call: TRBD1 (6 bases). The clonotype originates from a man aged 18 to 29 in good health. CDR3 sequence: CASSLFGQMNEQFF. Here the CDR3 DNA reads TGTGCCAGCAGTTTATTTGGACAGATGAACGAGCAGTTCTTC.